Each of the 28 T cell receptor beta chains below was sequenced from the same sample in a study of blood T cell repertoires in COVID-19. TCRdb keeps only in-frame clones here, not all; method: immunoSEQ multiplex PCR. The table records some 150,000 clones, around 83% of them present only once. The sample comprised PBMCs or T cells enriched from blood (not recorded which). Receptors were obtained from a man aged 50-59 years who had recovered from COVID-19.

This chain connects TRBV3-1 (or the pseudogene TRBV3-2) to TRBJ2-2, with 14 bases identical to TRBD2. The J segment lost 5 bases and the V segment lost 5 bases, leaving 7 bases of the junction unmatched. The CDR3 totals 17 residues. CDR1 LGHDT and CDR2 YNNKEL come from the germline V gene (reference sequence). CDR3 sequence (DNA): TGTGCCAGCAGCTGGACTAGCGGGGGGCTTGGGACCGGGGAGCTGTTTTTT. This translates into CASSWTSGGLGTGELFF.

V gene TRBV28 combines with J gene TRBJ2-7; TRBD1 matches at 9 bases. V dropped 3 bases and J dropped 1; count of bases not matched to a gene: 4. The CDR3 has 15 residues. Germline loops: CDR1 MDHEN, CDR2 SYDVKM. CDR3 bases: TGTGCCAGCAGTTTCCACGGGACAGGGTCCTACGAGCAGTACTTC. Residues: CASSFHGTGSYEQYF.

Only a few counts were recorded for this clone. This sequence joins TRBV3-1 (or the pseudogene TRBV3-2) and TRBJ2-3, with D tentatively TRBD2 (7 bases). The CDR3 consists of 16 residues. Germline CDR1 reads LGHDT; CDR2 reads YNNKEL (reference sequence). The V gene lost 4 bases and the J gene lost 1 base, with 15 bases spanning the gap. The CDR3 here is CASSLRRGGRTDTQYF. In DNA form, the CDR3 reads TGTGCCAGCAGCCTACGAAGGGGGGGCCGCACAGATACGCAGTATTTT.

This rearrangement joins TRBV19 to TRBJ1-2; D is uncertain. This CDR3 comprises 15 residues. Germline lookup yields CDR1 LNHDA and CDR2 SQIVND (reference sequence). The germline V and J ends were trimmed by 10 bases and 0 bases, with 18 bases remaining between them. This CDR3 is CATQQRTAANYGYTF. CDR3 sequence (DNA): TGTGCCACCCAACAGCGGACCGCCGCTAACTATGGCTACACCTTC.

This rearrangement joins TRBV11-2 to TRBJ1-2; D not certain. The germline V gene has CDR1 SGHAT and CDR2 FQNNGV. V was shortened by 5 bases and J by 8 bases, with 18 bases between the two germline ends. This CDR3 spans 14 amino acids. CDR3 amino acids: CASSPRWESLGYTF. The CDR3 DNA reads TGTGCCAGCAGCCCAAGGTGGGAGTCTCTAGGCTACACCTTC.

The J gene is TRBJ2-7, the V gene TRBV18; D may be TRBD2 (6 bases). The CDR3 loop spans 14 amino acids. Trimming shortened V by 5 bases and J by 4 bases, and 15 bases separated the two germline ends. Germline V gene sequence: CDR1 KGHSH, CDR2 LQKENI. DNA for the CDR3: TGTGCCAGCTCAAGTGGGGGACTCCCTTACGAGCAGTACTTC. Translated, it gives CASSSGGLPYEQYF.

V gene TRBV5-4 combines with J gene TRBJ1-2, with 7 bases lining up with TRBD1. Trimming took 2 bases from V and 4 from J; bases not matched to a gene: 5. This CDR3 has 14 amino acids. Per germline, CDR1 SGHNT and CDR2 YYREEE (reference sequence). CDR3 sequence (DNA): TGTGCCAGCAGCTTACAGGGGAACTTCTATGGCTACACCTTC. This translates into CASSLQGNFYGYTF.

The genes are TRBV11-3 and TRBJ1-4, with D perhaps TRBD1 (5 bases). The CDR3 covers 14 residues. Per germline, CDR1 SGHNT and CDR2 YENEEA. V was trimmed by 6 bases and J by 4 bases, leaving 12 bases between them. The CDR3 DNA reads as TGTGCCAGCAGTCTAGGGGCCTTTAATGAAAAACTGTTTTTT. Translating it yields CASSLGAFNEKLFF.

The genes are TRBV27 and TRBJ1-2; TRBD1 aligns across 11 bases. Germline-derived CDR1 and CDR2 are MNHEY and SMNVEV (reference sequence). J gave up 6 bases and V 6 bases, and 6 bases lay outside the gene matches. The CDR3 is 14 amino acids. CDR3 sequence reads: CASSYGQGANGYTF. The CDR3 DNA is TGTGCCAGCAGCTACGGACAGGGGGCGAATGGCTACACCTTC.

The rearrangement links TRBV13 to TRBJ2-7; 8 bases align to TRBD1. Germline-derived CDR1 and CDR2 are PRHDT and FYEKMQ (reference sequence). CDR3 length: 16 residues. V shed 1 base, J shed 2 bases, and the junction held 7 bases outside the gene matches. CDR3 bases: TGTGCCAGCAGCTTAGCCTGGGACAGGAACACCTACGAGCAGTACTTC. Residues: CASSLAWDRNTYEQYF.

This clone was seen a single time. The V gene is TRBV10-3, the J gene TRBJ1-3, with no clear D. CDR1 and CDR2 (germline): ENHRY, SYGVKD. Trimming cost V 2 bases and J 4 bases, with 12 bases left between them. CDR3 length: 15 residues. As DNA, the CDR3 is TGTGCCATCAGTGAGGGGTCGGGGAAAGGAAACACCATATATTTT. Encoded protein: CAISEGSGKGNTIYF.

This clone showed up just once. This chain joins TRBV4-2 and TRBJ1-4; 7 bases agree with TRBD1. Per germline, CDR1 LGHNA and CDR2 YNFKEQ. CDR3 length: 17 amino acids. Trimming cost V 3 bases and J 3 bases; bases outside gene matches: 10. The CDR3 reads CASSQDGTASPNEKLFF. DNA of the CDR3: TGTGCCAGCAGCCAGGACGGGACAGCCTCCCCTAATGAAAAACTGTTTTTT.

The rearrangement links TRBV4-1 to TRBJ1-1, with TRBD1 as a possible D gene (5 bases). This CDR3 comprises 13 residues. Deletions cut 3 bases from V and 6 bases from J, with 11 bases between. Per the germline V gene, CDR1 is MGHRA and CDR2 is YSYEKL. In nucleotides, the CDR3 is TGCGCCAGCAGCCACGAACCAGGGTCTGAAGCTTTCTTT. This gives the protein CASSHEPGSEAFF.

V is TRBV6-2 or TRBV6-3 and J is TRBJ2-7, with 8 bases fitting TRBD1. Germline CDR1 is MNHEY and CDR2 is SVGEGT. The CDR3 extends over 15 amino acids. Trimming cost V 2 bases and J 3 bases; bases outside gene matches: 6. CDR3 bases: TGTGCCAGCAGTTACGAGGTAGGGACAGGCTACGAGCAGTACTTC. Amino acid sequence: CASSYEVGTGYEQYF.

J is TRBJ2-3 and V is TRBV27; the match to TRBD1 covers 8 bases. Trimming removed 4 bases from V and 1 base from J; junction bases left unmatched: 7. There are 16 residues in the CDR3. Germline V lookup: CDR1 MNHEY, CDR2 SMNVEV (reference sequence). The CDR3 DNA reads TGTGCCAGCAGTTCCGTCAGGGGGCTTGGCACAGATACGCAGTATTTT. Protein sequence: CASSSVRGLGTDTQYF.

This chain links TRBV5-1 with TRBJ1-1; D is perhaps TRBD1 (6 bases). The germline V gene encodes CDR1 SGHRS and CDR2 YFSETQ. Trimming pared 3 bases from V and 0 bases from J, leaving 12 bases between. This CDR3 spans 15 amino acids. CDR3 sequence (DNA): TGCGCCAGCAGCTCTCGGACAGATATGAACACTGAAGCTTTCTTT. Its translation is CASSSRTDMNTEAFF. Together with reference TRBV5-1 and TRBJ1-1, the CDR3 gives the full variable domain: KAGVTQTPRYLIKTRGQQVTLSCSPISGHRSVSWYQQTPGQGLQFLFEYFSETQRNKGNFPGRFSGRQFSNSRSEMNVSTLELGDSALYLCASSSRTDMNTEAFFGQGTRLTVV.

The chain recombines TRBV7-9 with TRBJ2-3; TRBD1 is a possible D gene (6 bases). Trimming pared 1 base from V and 2 bases from J, leaving 13 bases between. From germline, CDR1 is SEHNR and CDR2 FQNEAQ (reference sequence). This CDR3 has 16 residues. Written as DNA, the CDR3 is TGTGCCAGCAGCTTAGGGGCACAGGGTTCCACAGATACGCAGTATTTT. As protein: CASSLGAQGSTDTQYF. The full variable domain, with the rest looked up from reference TRBV7-9 and TRBJ2-3, is DTGVSQNPRHKITKRGQNVTFRCDPISEHNRLYWYRQTLGQGPEFLTYFQNEAQLEKSRLLSDRFSAERPKGSFSTLEIQRTEQGDSAMYLCASSLGAQGSTDTQYFGPGTRLTVL.

Only one count was recorded for this clone. The V call is TRBV6-5, the J call TRBJ2-1; a possible D gene is TRBD2 (5 bases). Germline-derived CDR1 and CDR2 are MNHEY and SVGAGI. Deletions cut 6 bases from V and 15 bases from J, with 15 bases between. The CDR3 consists of 11 residues. CDR3 residues: CASRAKLAVFF. In DNA, the CDR3 is TGTGCCAGCAGGGCCAAGCTAGCTGTGTTCTTC.

The V and J genes are TRBV6-1 and TRBJ1-2; 12 nucleotides line up with TRBD1. The V segment lost 5 bases and the J segment 4 bases; nucleotides outside the gene matches: 5. Germline V gene sequence: CDR1 MNHNS, CDR2 SASEGT. The CDR3 runs 15 residues. The CDR3 sequence: CASSRPGQGAYGYTF. The CDR3 nucleotides read TGTGCCAGCAGTAGACCGGGACAGGGGGCCTATGGCTACACCTTC.

This rearrangement joins TRBV18 to TRBJ1-3; the D gene is possibly TRBD1 (5 bases). Looked up from germline, CDR1 is KGHSH and CDR2 is LQKENI. Trimming removed 6 bases from V and 0 bases from J, with 12 bases in between. The CDR3 consists of 15 residues. The CDR3 DNA is TGTGCCAGCTCCCTAGACAGAAACTCTGGAAACACCATATATTTT. Protein: CASSLDRNSGNTIYF. Using reference TRBV18 and TRBJ1-3 for the parts outside the CDR3, the full variable domain is NAGVMQNPRHLVRRRGQEARLRCSPMKGHSHVYWYRQLPEEGLKFMVYLQKENIIDESGMPKERFSAEFPKEGPSILRIQQVVRGDSAAYFCASSLDRNSGNTIYFGEGSWLTVV.

This clone came up once. The V and J genes are TRBV2 and TRBJ2-3; possibly TRBD2 for D (5 bases). There are 12 residues in the CDR3. The germline gives CDR1 SNHLY, CDR2 FYNNEI. V was pared by 1 base and J by 11 bases, with 10 bases between. For the CDR3, the DNA is TGTGCCAGCAGTGAAGAACTAGTGGAGCAGTATTTT. It codes for CASSEELVEQYF. The complete variable domain, with remaining parts taken from reference TRBV2 and TRBJ2-3, reads EPEVTQTPSHQVTQMGQEVILRCVPISNHLYFYWYRQILGQKVEFLVSFYNNEISEKSEIFDDQFSVERPDGSNFTLKIRSTKLEDSAMYFCASSEELVEQYFGPGTRLTVL.

This chain uses TRBV2 with TRBJ1-2; 7 nucleotides match TRBD1. CDR3 length: 14 residues. V dropped 8 bases and J dropped 2; count of bases not matched to a gene: 8. Germline V gene data show CDR1 as SNHLY and CDR2 as FYNNEI. DNA for the CDR3: TGTGCCAGCTTGGGGGACAGTGCCAACTATGGCTACACCTTC. This gives the protein CASLGDSANYGYTF. Combining the CDR3 with reference TRBV2 and TRBJ1-2 gives the whole variable domain EPEVTQTPSHQVTQMGQEVILRCVPISNHLYFYWYRQILGQKVEFLVSFYNNEISEKSEIFDDQFSVERPDGSNFTLKIRSTKLEDSAMYFCASLGDSANYGYTFGSGTRLTVV.

The chain employs TRBV10-2 and TRBJ2-7; unclear D gene. The V end was cut by 4 bases, the J end by 1 base, with 17 bases between. Germline assignment: CDR1 WSHSY and CDR2 SAAADI. The CDR3 spans 16 residues. This chain's CDR3 is CASSAPGPTQSYEQYF. Here the CDR3 DNA reads TGCGCCAGCAGTGCCCCAGGCCCGACACAATCCTACGAGCAGTACTTC.

The J gene is TRBJ1-6, the V gene TRBV5-6; D is unclear. Per the germline V gene, CDR1 is SGHDT and CDR2 is YYEEEE. Deletions cut 0 bases from V and 8 bases from J, with 6 bases between. This CDR3 is 13 amino acids long. For the CDR3, the DNA is TGTGCCAGCAGCTTGGGGGCAGATTCACCCCTCCACTTT. Its translation is CASSLGADSPLHF. Variable domain in full (rest from reference TRBV5-6 and TRBJ1-6): DAGVTQSPTHLIKTRGQQVTLRCSPKSGHDTVSWYQQALGQGPQFIFQYYEEEERQRGNFPDRFSGHQFPNYSSELNVNALLLGDSALYLCASSLGADSPLHFGNGTRLTVT.

The chain combines TRBV6-5 with TRBJ2-7; 8 bases fit TRBD1. Germline assignment: CDR1 MNHEY and CDR2 SVGAGI. V was pared by 6 bases and J by 6 bases, with 7 bases of the junction left unmatched. There are 13 residues in the CDR3. Here the CDR3 DNA reads TGTGCCAGCAGCAAGGACAGGGTACGCGAGCAGTACTTC. Its translation is CASSKDRVREQYF.

V usage is TRBV2 and J usage is TRBJ2-3, with a weak D call TRBD2 (5 bases). V was trimmed by 3 bases and J by 1 base, leaving 8 bases between them. Germline values: CDR1 SNHLY, CDR2 FYNNEI. The CDR3 has 14 amino acids. The CDR3 nucleotides read TGTGCCAGCAGTGACAGGACTCGCACAGATACGCAGTATTTT. Residues: CASSDRTRTDTQYF.

V usage is TRBV7-3 and J usage is TRBJ2-1; TRBD1 aligns across 10 bases. Germline-derived CDR1 and CDR2 are SGHTA and FQGTGA. The junction had 3 bases not matched to a gene; V was cut back by 5 bases and J by 2 bases. The length of the CDR3 is 15 residues. The CDR3 here is CASSPDRGAYNEQFF. CDR3 nucleotides: TGTGCCAGCAGCCCGGACAGGGGGGCCTACAATGAGCAGTTCTTC.

This clone was seen only once. This rearrangement joins TRBV6-7 to TRBJ2-5; TRBD2 is a possible D gene (6 bases). TRBV6-7 is an ORF, with its function uncertain. The germline V and J ends were trimmed by 6 bases and 7 bases, with 9 bases remaining between them. This CDR3 is built from 11 residues. The CDR3 coding sequence is TGTGCCAGCAGCCGGAGGGGGACCCAGTACTTC. Protein product: CASSRRGTQYF.